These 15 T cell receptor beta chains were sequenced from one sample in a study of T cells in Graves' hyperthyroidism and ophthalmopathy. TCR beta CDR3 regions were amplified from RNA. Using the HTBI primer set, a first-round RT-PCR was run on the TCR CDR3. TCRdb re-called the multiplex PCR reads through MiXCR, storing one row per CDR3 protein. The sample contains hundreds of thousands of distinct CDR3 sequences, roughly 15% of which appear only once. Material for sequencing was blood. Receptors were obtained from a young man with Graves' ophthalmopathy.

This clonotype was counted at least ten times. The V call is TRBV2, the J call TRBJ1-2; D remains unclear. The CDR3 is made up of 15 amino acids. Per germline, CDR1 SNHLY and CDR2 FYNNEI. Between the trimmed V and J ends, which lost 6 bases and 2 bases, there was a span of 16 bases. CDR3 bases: TGTGCCAGCAGGATGGGTCGACAACCCAACTATGGCTACACCTTC. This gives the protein CASRMGRQPNYGYTF.

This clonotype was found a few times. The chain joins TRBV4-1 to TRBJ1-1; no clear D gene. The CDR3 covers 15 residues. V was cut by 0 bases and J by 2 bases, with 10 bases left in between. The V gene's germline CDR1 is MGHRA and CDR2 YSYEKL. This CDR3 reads CASSQELAENTEAFF. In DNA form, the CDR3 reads TGCGCCAGCAGCCAAGAACTTGCGGAAAACACTGAAGCTTTCTTT.

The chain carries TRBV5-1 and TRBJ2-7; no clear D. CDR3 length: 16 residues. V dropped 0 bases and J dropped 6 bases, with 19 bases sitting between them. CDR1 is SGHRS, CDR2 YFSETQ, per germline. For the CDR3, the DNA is TGCGCCAGCAGCTTGGACGAAGTGATGTTCCCATCCGAGCAGTACTTC. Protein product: CASSLDEVMFPSEQYF.

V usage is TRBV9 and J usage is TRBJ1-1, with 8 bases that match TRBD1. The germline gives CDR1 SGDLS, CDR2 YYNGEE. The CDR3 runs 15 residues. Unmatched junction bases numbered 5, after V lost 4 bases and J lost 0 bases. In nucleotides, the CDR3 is TGTGCCAGCAGCAGAGGGACAGGCTTGAACACTGAAGCTTTCTTT. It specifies CASSRGTGLNTEAFF.

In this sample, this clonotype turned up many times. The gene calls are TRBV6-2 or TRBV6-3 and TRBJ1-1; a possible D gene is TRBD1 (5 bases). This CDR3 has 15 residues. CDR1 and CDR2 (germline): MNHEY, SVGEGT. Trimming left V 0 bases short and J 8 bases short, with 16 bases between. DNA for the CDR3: TGTGCCAGCAGTTACTCAGGGGCTACTAAAATGGAAGCTTTCTTT. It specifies CASSYSGATKMEAFF.

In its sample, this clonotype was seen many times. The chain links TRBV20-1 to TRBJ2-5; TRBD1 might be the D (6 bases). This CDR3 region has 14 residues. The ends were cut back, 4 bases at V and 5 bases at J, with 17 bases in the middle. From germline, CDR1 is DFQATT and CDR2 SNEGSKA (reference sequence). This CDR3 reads CSAMGQTAGETQYF. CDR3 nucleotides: TGCAGTGCTATGGGACAAACCGCTGGGGAGACCCAGTACTTC.

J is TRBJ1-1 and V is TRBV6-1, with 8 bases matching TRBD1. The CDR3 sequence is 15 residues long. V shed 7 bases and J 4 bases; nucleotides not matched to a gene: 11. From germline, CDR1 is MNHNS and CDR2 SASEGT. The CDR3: CASNRAGGDLTEAFF. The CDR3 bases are TGTGCCAGCAATAGGGCAGGGGGCGATCTCACTGAAGCTTTCTTT.

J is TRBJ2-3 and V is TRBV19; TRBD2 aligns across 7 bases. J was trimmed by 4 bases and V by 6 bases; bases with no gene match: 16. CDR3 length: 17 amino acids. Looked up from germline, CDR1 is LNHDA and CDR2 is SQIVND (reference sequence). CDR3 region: CASRPKRWGGGSDTQYF. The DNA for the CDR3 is TGTGCCAGTAGGCCTAAGCGGTGGGGCGGGGGATCAGATACGCAGTATTTT. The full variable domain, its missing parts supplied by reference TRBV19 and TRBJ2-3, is DGGITQSPKYLFRKEGQNVTLSCEQNLNHDAMYWYRQDPGQGLRLIYYSQIVNDFQKGDIAEGYSVSREKKESFPLTVTSAQKNPTAFYLCASRPKRWGGGSDTQYFGPGTRLTVL.

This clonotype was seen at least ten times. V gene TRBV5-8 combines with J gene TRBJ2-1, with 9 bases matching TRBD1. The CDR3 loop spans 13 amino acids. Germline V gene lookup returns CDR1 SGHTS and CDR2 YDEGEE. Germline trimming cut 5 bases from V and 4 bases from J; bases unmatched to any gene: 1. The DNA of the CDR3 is TGTGCCAGCAGGGACAGGGGATACAATGAGCAGTTCTTC. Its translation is CASRDRGYNEQFF.

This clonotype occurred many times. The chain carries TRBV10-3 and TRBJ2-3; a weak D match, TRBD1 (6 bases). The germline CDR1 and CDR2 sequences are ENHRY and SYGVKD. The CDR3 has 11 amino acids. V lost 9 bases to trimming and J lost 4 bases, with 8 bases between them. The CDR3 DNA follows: TGTGCCATACAGGGTCCAGATACGCAGTATTTT. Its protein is CAIQGPDTQYF.

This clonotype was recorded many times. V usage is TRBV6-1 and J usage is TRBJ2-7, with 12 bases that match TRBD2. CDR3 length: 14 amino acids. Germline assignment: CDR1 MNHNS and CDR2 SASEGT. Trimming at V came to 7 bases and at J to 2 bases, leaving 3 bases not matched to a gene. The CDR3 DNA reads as TGTGCCAGCAAGAGGACTAGCGGGGCCTACGAGCAGTACTTC. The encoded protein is CASKRTSGAYEQYF.

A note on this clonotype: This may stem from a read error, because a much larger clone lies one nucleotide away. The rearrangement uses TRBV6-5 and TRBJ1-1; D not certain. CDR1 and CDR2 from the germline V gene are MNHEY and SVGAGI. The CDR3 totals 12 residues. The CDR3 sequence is CASNYADTEAFF. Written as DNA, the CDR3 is TGTGCCAGCAATTACGCGGACACTGAAGCTTTCTTT.

CDR3 in DNA: TGTGCCAGCAGCGTTGGGTTGGGCAGGGCTCGTGGCTACACCTTC. This codes for CASSVGLGRARGYTF. This chain uses TRBV5-6 with TRBJ1-2, with a possible D match to TRBD1 (5 bases). Trimming cost V 4 bases and J 7 bases, with 20 bases left between them. Germline loops: CDR1 SGHDT, CDR2 YYEEEE. The CDR3 has 15 amino acids.

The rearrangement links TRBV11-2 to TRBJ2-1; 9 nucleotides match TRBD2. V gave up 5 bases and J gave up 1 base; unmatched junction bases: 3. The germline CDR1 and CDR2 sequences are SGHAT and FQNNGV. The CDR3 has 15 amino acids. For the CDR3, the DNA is TGTGCCAGCAGCCGGACTAGCGCATCCTACAATGAGCAGTTCTTC. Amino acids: CASSRTSASYNEQFF.

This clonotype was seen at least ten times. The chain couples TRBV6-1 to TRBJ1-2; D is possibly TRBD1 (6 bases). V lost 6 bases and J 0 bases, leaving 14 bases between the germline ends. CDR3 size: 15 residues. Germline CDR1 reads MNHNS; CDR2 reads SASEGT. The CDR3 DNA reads TGTGCCAGCAGGGTGAGGACAGAACCTAACTATGGCTACACCTTC. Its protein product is CASRVRTEPNYGYTF.